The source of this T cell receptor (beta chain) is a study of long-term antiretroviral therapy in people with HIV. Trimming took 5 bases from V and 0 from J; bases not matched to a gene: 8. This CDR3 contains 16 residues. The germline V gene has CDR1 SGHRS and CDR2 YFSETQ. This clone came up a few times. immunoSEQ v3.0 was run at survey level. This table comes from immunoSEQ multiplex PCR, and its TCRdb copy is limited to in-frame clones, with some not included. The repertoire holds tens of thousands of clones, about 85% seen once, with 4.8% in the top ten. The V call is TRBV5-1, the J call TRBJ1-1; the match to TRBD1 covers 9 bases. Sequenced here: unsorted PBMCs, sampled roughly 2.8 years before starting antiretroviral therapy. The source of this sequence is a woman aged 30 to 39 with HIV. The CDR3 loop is CASRRRQGGMNTEAFF. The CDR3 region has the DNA TGCGCCAGCAGGCGGAGACAGGGGGGGATGAACACTGAAGCTTTCTTT.